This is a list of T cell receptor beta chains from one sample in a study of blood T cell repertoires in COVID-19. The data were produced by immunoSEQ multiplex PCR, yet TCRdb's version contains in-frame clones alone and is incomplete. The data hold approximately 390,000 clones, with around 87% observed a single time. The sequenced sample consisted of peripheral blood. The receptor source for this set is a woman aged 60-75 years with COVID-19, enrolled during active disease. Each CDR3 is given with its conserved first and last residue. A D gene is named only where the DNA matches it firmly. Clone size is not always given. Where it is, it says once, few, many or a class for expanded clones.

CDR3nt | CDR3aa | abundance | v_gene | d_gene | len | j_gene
TGTGCCAGCAGCCCGGGACTAGCGGGGAACACCGGGGAGCTGTTTTTT | CASSPGLAGNTGELFF | - | TRBV11-2 | TRBD2 | 16 | TRBJ2-2
TGTGCCACCAGCAGAGCACGACAGGTTGAGACCCAGTACTTC | CATSRARQVETQYF | - | TRBV15 | - | 14 | TRBJ2-5
TGCGCCAGCAGCTTACATTCTAGCACAGATACGCAGTATTTT | CASSLHSSTDTQYF | - | TRBV5-1 | - | 14 | TRBJ2-3
TGCGCCAGCAGCCAAGATCTTTCCCGAGCGTTGTACAATGAGCAGTTCTTC | CASSQDLSRALYNEQFF | once | TRBV4-1 | - | 17 | TRBJ2-1
TGTGCCAGTACCAGGGAGAATCGACAGGGGAAAGGCTACACCTTC | CASTRENRQGKGYTF | - | TRBV19 | TRBD1 | 15 | TRBJ1-2
TGTGCCAGCAGCTGGGGCGTGGGTACTGAAGCTTTCTTT | CASSWGVGTEAFF | - | TRBV5-4 | - | 13 | TRBJ1-1
TGTGCCAGCAGCTTTTTCTGGTGGGGAGGCTCTGGGGCCAACGTCCTGACTTTC | CASSFFWWGGSGANVLTF | - | TRBV11-2 | - | 18 | TRBJ2-6
TGTGCCAGCAGCCAAACCAACAGGGGGCAGGCCGGGGAGCTGTTTTTT | CASSQTNRGQAGELFF | - | TRBV3-1/TRBV3-2 | TRBD1 | 16 | TRBJ2-2
TGCGCCAGCAGCGACAGGGGCATCGATGGCTACACCTTC | CASSDRGIDGYTF | - | TRBV5-1 | TRBD1 | 13 | TRBJ1-2
TGTGCCAGCAGTTTTGCGGGGGCCTTCACAGATACGCAGTATTTT | CASSFAGAFTDTQYF | - | TRBV27 | - | 15 | TRBJ2-3
TGTGCCAGCAGCTTGGATCCTAGCGGGGTCTACGAGCAGTACTTC | CASSLDPSGVYEQYF | once | TRBV5-4 | TRBD2 | 15 | TRBJ2-7
TGTGCCAGCAGTCGCGACAGGGGAGGTGAAAAACTGTTTTTT | CASSRDRGGEKLFF | - | TRBV11-1 | TRBD1 | 14 | TRBJ1-4
TGTGCCAGCTCTCCTCTACAGGTCTCTGGAAACACCATATATTTT | CASSPLQVSGNTIYF | - | TRBV18 | - | 15 | TRBJ1-3
TGCGCCAGCAGCATACAGGGGGTTCCTTGGGAGACCCAGTACTTC | CASSIQGVPWETQYF | - | TRBV5-1 | TRBD1 | 15 | TRBJ2-5
TGTGCCTGGACAGGGGGGAAAAGCTCTGGGGCCAACGTCCTGACTTTC | CAWTGGKSSGANVLTF | - | TRBV30 | - | 16 | TRBJ2-6
TGCAGTGCTAGCAGGGGTCCTTTCCTGTTTTTT | CSASRGPFLFF | - | TRBV20-1 | - | 11 | TRBJ1-4
TGTGCCAGCTCACTAGGGACAGACCAAGAGACCCAGTACTTC | CASSLGTDQETQYF | - | TRBV18 | TRBD1 | 14 | TRBJ2-5
TGTGCCAGCAGCCAGCGAGGACTTTATGGCTACACCTTC | CASSQRGLYGYTF | - | TRBV3-1/TRBV3-2 | - | 13 | TRBJ1-2
TGTGCCAGCAGCTCATTCTATAATTCACCCCTCCACTTT | CASSSFYNSPLHF | - | TRBV14 | - | 13 | TRBJ1-6
TGTGCCACCAGGGGGAGGTTGGAAGACTTGAATGAGCAGTTCTTC | CATRGRLEDLNEQFF | - | TRBV24-1 | - | 15 | TRBJ2-1
TGTGCCAGCAGCACCGGGGACGAGCAGTACTTC | CASSTGDEQYF | - | TRBV9 | - | 11 | TRBJ2-7
TGTGCCAGCAGACTAGCGGGGGCCCCCACCGGGGAGCTGTTTTTT | CASRLAGAPTGELFF | - | TRBV7-3 | TRBD2 | 15 | TRBJ2-2
TGCGCCAGCAGCTTGGCCCCTACGAACACCGGGGAGCTGTTTTTT | CASSLAPTNTGELFF | - | TRBV5-1 | - | 15 | TRBJ2-2
TGTGCCGGGGAGACAGGGACGAACGCCGGGGAGCTGTTTTTT | CAGETGTNAGELFF | - | TRBV28 | TRBD1 | 14 | TRBJ2-2
TGCAGTGCTAGAGGAGAGAGTGAAGCTTTCTTT | CSARGESEAFF | - | TRBV20-1 | - | 11 | TRBJ1-1
TGTGCCTGGAGGGCGGAATATGGCTACACCTTC | CAWRAEYGYTF | - | TRBV30 | - | 11 | TRBJ1-2
TGTGCCAGCAGTGCTCTGCAGGCAACTAATGAAAAACTGTTTTTT | CASSALQATNEKLFF | - | TRBV27 | - | 15 | TRBJ1-4
TGTGCCAGCAGCTCGGGACAGGGAAGTTGGGGTGAAAAACTGTTTTTT | CASSSGQGSWGEKLFF | - | TRBV7-2 | TRBD1 | 16 | TRBJ1-4
TGTGCCAGTAGTATCCGCGACAGGGAGACCCAGTACTTC | CASSIRDRETQYF | - | TRBV19 | - | 13 | TRBJ2-5
TGTGCCAGCAGTGAAATTGGGGGGGTGACTGAAGCTTTCTTT | CASSEIGGVTEAFF | - | TRBV25-1 | - | 14 | TRBJ1-1
TGTGCCAGCAGCCAAAAGGGACAGAGCTACTCTGGAAACACCATATATTTT | CASSQKGQSYSGNTIYF | - | TRBV14 | TRBD1 | 17 | TRBJ1-3
TGTGCCAGCAGTCATTACCTGCGGCAGGGCGTCGGCACCATATATTTT | CASSHYLRQGVGTIYF | - | TRBV27 | - | 16 | TRBJ1-3
TGTGCCAGCAGCGCAGTTTCCTCTGGAAACACCATATATTTT | CASSAVSSGNTIYF | - | TRBV7-9 | - | 14 | TRBJ1-3
TGTGCCAGCAGCCAATCAGCGAATCAGCCCCAGCATTTT | CASSQSANQPQHF | - | TRBV3-1/TRBV3-2 | - | 13 | TRBJ1-5
TGTGCCAGCAGCTTGTCCGGGACAGGGGGCTCCTACGAGCAGTACTTC | CASSLSGTGGSYEQYF | - | TRBV11-2 | TRBD1 | 16 | TRBJ2-7